One and the same sample provided the 27 T cell receptor beta chains below, sequenced in a study of OX40 agonist ivuxolimab in advanced cancers. TCRdb's table, derived via immunoSEQ multiplex PCR, lists solely in-frame clones and lacks some. The sample has about 150,000 clones; roughly 94% are singletons. Material: CD4+ or CD8+ T cells sorted from blood, obtained in a trial of the OX40 agonist ivuxolimab. The origin of the receptors is an adult with an advanced solid tumor such as melanoma, head and neck, liver or kidney cancer.

The V gene is TRBV10-3, the J gene TRBJ2-3; weak D call: TRBD1 (6 bases). The CDR3 totals 15 residues. Germline assignment: CDR1 ENHRY and CDR2 SYGVKD. The germline V and J ends were trimmed by 11 bases and 0 bases, with 18 bases remaining between them. CDR3 protein: CASNPTGSSTDTQYF. The DNA for the CDR3 is TGTGCCTCAAACCCAACAGGGTCTAGCACAGATACGCAGTATTTT.

The chain is built from TRBV9 and TRBJ2-1, with D perhaps TRBD2 (6 bases). Trimming pared 7 bases from V and 4 bases from J, leaving 15 bases between. From germline, CDR1 is SGDLS and CDR2 YYNGEE. The CDR3 consists of 14 residues. The CDR3 is CASGPGTFYNEQFF. CDR3 in DNA: TGTGCCAGCGGCCCCGGGACTTTTTACAATGAGCAGTTCTTC. The full variable domain, completed using reference TRBV9 and TRBJ2-1, is DSGVTQTPKHLITATGQRVTLRCSPRSGDLSVYWYQQSLDQGLQFLIQYYNGEERAKGNILERFSAQQFPDLHSELNLSSLELGDSALYFCASGPGTFYNEQFFGPGTRLTVL.

This chain uses TRBV29-1 with TRBJ1-4; the D gene is possibly TRBD1 (5 bases). V gave up 4 bases and J gave up 8 bases, with 14 bases separating them. The length of the CDR3 is 13 residues. Per the germline V gene, CDR1 is SQVTM and CDR2 is ANQGSEA. In nucleotides, the CDR3 is TGCAGCGTTGGGAGACGTGGGGGAGAAAAACTGTTTTTT. This sequence encodes CSVGRRGGEKLFF. Together with reference TRBV29-1 and TRBJ1-4, the CDR3 gives the full variable domain: SAVISQKPSRDICQRGTSLTIQCQVDSQVTMMFWYRQQPGQSLTLIATANQGSEATYESGFVIDKFPISRPNLTFSTLTVSNMSPEDSSIYLCSVGRRGGEKLFFGSGTQLSVL.

This chain links TRBV19 with TRBJ2-2; TRBD1 aligns across 7 bases. Losses at the gene ends were 3 bases for V and 5 bases for J; bases not matched to a gene: 12. Germline V gene lookup returns CDR1 LNHDA and CDR2 SQIVND (reference sequence). There are 17 residues in the CDR3. CDR3 DNA: TGTGCCAGTAGTATTCGAGCAGGGGGAGTTGCAACCGGGGAGCTGTTTTTT. Translating it yields CASSIRAGGVATGELFF.

The J gene is TRBJ2-3, the V gene TRBV7-8; 10 nucleotides line up with TRBD2. The CDR3 has 15 residues. Trimming at V came to 6 bases and at J to 4 bases, leaving 7 bases not matched to a gene. Germline assignment: CDR1 SGHVS and CDR2 FQNEAQ. CDR3 in amino acids: CASRFGLAGADTQYF. The CDR3 nucleotides are TGTGCCAGCAGATTTGGGCTAGCGGGGGCAGATACGCAGTATTTT.

The chain combines TRBV27 with TRBJ2-4; D not certain. Germline-derived CDR1 and CDR2 are MNHEY and SMNVEV (reference sequence). CDR3 length: 16 amino acids. The germline V and J ends were trimmed by 2 bases and 6 bases, with 17 bases remaining between them. This CDR3 reads CASSLNPRRTGNIQYF. CDR3 nucleotide sequence: TGTGCCAGCAGTTTAAATCCCCGGCGGACGGGAAACATTCAGTACTTC.

This clone occurred once. The V and J genes are TRBV27 and TRBJ2-7; D remains ambiguous. V shed 2 bases and J shed 3 bases, with 5 bases lying between them. Germline CDR1 MNHEY, CDR2 SMNVEV (reference sequence). The length of the CDR3 is 12 residues. The CDR3 DNA reads as TGTGCCAGCAGTTTAAAGGGCTACGAGCAGTACTTC. Residues: CASSLKGYEQYF.

The J gene is TRBJ2-1, the V gene TRBV5-5, with TRBD1 matching over 9 bases. This CDR3 has 13 amino acids. Losses at the gene ends were 4 bases for V and 10 bases for J; bases not matched to a gene: 6. CDR1 is SGHKS, CDR2 YYEKEE, per germline (reference sequence). The CDR3 bases are TGTGCCAGCAGCAACACCGGGACAGGGGAGCAGTTCTTC. It specifies CASSNTGTGEQFF.

The chain uses TRBV27 and TRBJ2-5; tentatively, D is TRBD1 (5 bases). Germline CDR1 MNHEY, CDR2 SMNVEV (reference sequence). Trimming stripped 6 bases from V and 2 bases from J, with 10 bases between. The CDR3 spans 13 residues. Here the CDR3 DNA reads TGTGCCAGCAGGTTGGCAGGGCAAGAGACCCAGTACTTC. As protein: CASRLAGQETQYF.

For the CDR3, the DNA is TGCGCCAGCAGCTTACGGGGACAGTACTCCTACGAGCAGTACTTC. It translates to CASSLRGQYSYEQYF. The genes are TRBV5-1 and TRBJ2-7, with 7 bases matching TRBD1. V shed 2 bases and J 0 bases; nucleotides not matched to a gene: 5. The CDR3 contains 15 residues. Germline CDR1 is SGHRS and CDR2 is YFSETQ.

The CDR3 nucleotides read TGTGCCAGCAGCCCCCACCGGGACAGAGCCTACGAGCAGTACTTC. It specifies CASSPHRDRAYEQYF. The rearrangement uses TRBV6-5 and TRBJ2-7; 7 bases are shared with TRBD1. V was clipped by 6 bases and J by 2 bases; unmatched bases: 10. CDR3 length: 15 residues. Germline-derived CDR1 and CDR2 are MNHEY and SVGAGI.

The chain has TRBV6-5 and TRBJ2-1; D ambiguous. The germline CDR1 and CDR2 sequences are MNHEY and SVGAGI. The CDR3 runs to 14 residues. Trimming cost V 4 bases and J 4 bases, with 11 bases left between them. The CDR3 region has the DNA TGTGCCAGCAGTTTGAGTCCCCGATACAATGAGCAGTTCTTC. Its protein is CASSLSPRYNEQFF.

The chain links TRBV19 to TRBJ2-5; 7 nucleotides agree with TRBD1. The V gene's germline CDR1 is LNHDA and CDR2 SQIVND (reference sequence). This CDR3 has 14 residues. V was clipped by 5 bases and J by 5 bases; unmatched bases: 8. Written as DNA, the CDR3 is TGTGCCAGTAGTCCGACAGGGTGGAGGGAGACCCAGTACTTC. It specifies CASSPTGWRETQYF.

The V call is TRBV11-3, the J call TRBJ2-7; D tentatively fits TRBD1 or TRBD2 (6 bases each). In germline, CDR1 is SGHNT, CDR2 YENEEA. The CDR3 has 12 residues. Trimming removed 11 bases from V and 6 bases from J, with 17 bases in between. For the CDR3, the DNA is TGTGCCCGCTACGGGGGCATCGGCGAGCAGTACTTC. This gives the protein CARYGGIGEQYF.

CDR3 nucleotide sequence: TGTGCCAGCAGTGAAAGAACAAGGAACACTGAAGCTTTCTTT. Its translation: CASSERTRNTEAFF. The rearrangement joins TRBV6-1 to TRBJ1-1; D not resolved. Deletions cut 2 bases from V and 1 base from J, with 8 bases between. The germline V gene encodes CDR1 MNHNS and CDR2 SASEGT. The CDR3 consists of 14 residues.

Concerning this clone: The same CDR3 is also encoded by other DNA sequences in this sample. This rearrangement joins TRBV6-4 to TRBJ1-1; 9 bases are a match to TRBD1. Germline CDR1 and CDR2: MRHNA and SNTAGT. This CDR3 contains 14 residues. The V and J ends lost 4 bases and 5 bases, in that order; junction bases with no gene match: 5. CDR3 nucleotides: TGTGCCAGCAGTGCGGACAGGGGAGGGACTGAAGCTTTCTTT. It codes for CASSADRGGTEAFF.

The rearrangement uses TRBV18 and TRBJ1-1; D call uncertain. Germline V CDR1 and CDR2: KGHSH, LQKENI. Trimming removed 1 base at V and 1 base at J, with 4 bases between. The CDR3 covers 13 residues. This CDR3 is CASSPLKNTEAFF. CDR3 in DNA: TGTGCCAGCTCACCACTGAAGAACACTGAAGCTTTCTTT.

This sequence joins TRBV5-1 and TRBJ1-3; tentatively, D is TRBD1 (5 bases). Germline V gives CDR1 SGHRS, CDR2 YFSETQ. The V and J ends lost 3 bases and 0 bases respectively, with 7 bases between them. This CDR3 is 14 amino acids long. The CDR3 sequence: CASSSTGSGNTIYF. The CDR3 coding sequence is TGCGCCAGCAGCTCTACAGGCTCTGGAAACACCATATATTTT.

V gene TRBV5-5 combines with J gene TRBJ2-1; possibly TRBD1 for D (5 bases). Per the germline V gene, CDR1 is SGHKS and CDR2 is YYEKEE (reference sequence). V was clipped by 4 bases and J by 6 bases, with 17 bases between them. The CDR3 runs 15 residues. In nucleotides, the CDR3 is TGTGCCAGCAGCCTTCGGTACAGGCTCCTCAATGAGCAGTTCTTC. Protein sequence: CASSLRYRLLNEQFF.

This rearrangement joins TRBV10-3 to TRBJ1-2, with TRBD1 identical over 10 bases. V lost 8 bases, J lost 6 bases, and 0 bases stayed unmatched. Germline V gene lookup returns CDR1 ENHRY and CDR2 SYGVKD. The CDR3 covers 11 residues. CDR3 nucleotide sequence: TGTGCCATCGGACAGGGGGATGGCTACACCTTC. Translation gives CAIGQGDGYTF.

The chain uses TRBV5-1 and TRBJ2-7; D remains ambiguous. CDR3 length: 15 residues. Between the trimmed V and J ends, which lost 0 bases and 3 bases, there was a span of 13 bases. The germline CDR1 and CDR2 sequences are SGHRS and YFSETQ. In nucleotides, the CDR3 is TGCGCCAGCAGCTTGGACACTACCGAACTCTACGAGCAGTACTTC. Its protein product is CASSLDTTELYEQYF.

As DNA, the CDR3 is TGTGCCAGCGAAACTAGCCGCGACGGGGAGCTGTTTTTT. It is translated as CASETSRDGELFF. The chain employs TRBV18 and TRBJ2-2; D perhaps matches TRBD2 (6 bases). Germline-derived CDR1 and CDR2 are KGHSH and LQKENI. V lost 8 bases and J lost 7, with 14 bases in between. The CDR3 is made up of 13 amino acids.

This chain links TRBV21-1 with TRBJ2-7; TRBD2, as called in the table, went unchecked against the DNA. TRBV21-1 is an annotated pseudogene. CDR3 length: 15 residues. Here the CDR3 DNA reads TGTGCCAGCAGCAAACGGAGTAGGGAGGTCTACGAGCAGTACTTC. Translating it yields CASSKRSREVYEQYF.

This chain links TRBV5-1 with TRBJ1-4; TRBD1 might be the D (5 bases). Germline V CDR1 and CDR2: SGHRS, YFSETQ. CDR3 length: 14 residues. V lost 2 bases and J 8 bases, leaving 13 bases between the germline ends. CDR3 nucleotides: TGCGCCAGCAGCTTCGGGGCAGGACCCGAAAAACTGTTTTTT. It translates to CASSFGAGPEKLFF.

The chain carries TRBV11-3 and TRBJ1-1; D call uncertain. V shed 2 bases and J shed 0 bases, with 7 bases lying between them. The germline V gene encodes CDR1 SGHNT and CDR2 YENEEA. The CDR3 extends over 14 amino acids. Written as DNA, the CDR3 is TGTGCCAGCAGCTTAAAAGGGCTGAACACTGAAGCTTTCTTT. Residues: CASSLKGLNTEAFF.

The chain has TRBV5-6 and TRBJ1-1; the D is unclear. The CDR3 is made up of 14 amino acids. Between the trimmed V and J ends, which lost 0 bases and 4 bases, there was a span of 10 bases. Per the germline V gene, CDR1 is SGHDT and CDR2 is YYEEEE. CDR3 protein: CASSLEAGGTEAFF. The DNA for the CDR3 is TGTGCCAGCAGCTTGGAAGCAGGCGGCACTGAAGCTTTCTTT.

The V and J genes are TRBV29-1 and TRBJ2-7, with TRBD2 identical over 9 bases. With V trimmed by 7 bases and J by 6 bases, 7 bases remained unmatched. The germline CDR1 and CDR2 sequences are SQVTM and ANQGSEA. There are 12 residues in the CDR3. The CDR3 is CSASWTSAEQYF. DNA for the CDR3: TGCAGCGCCAGTTGGACTAGCGCCGAGCAGTACTTC.